These T cell receptor beta chains were read from a single sample in a study of blood T cells in healthy people across ages. TCRdb fed the 5' RACE reads into MiXCR, producing one record per CDR3 protein. Found here are 890,000 or so distinct CDR3 sequences, about 59% of them singletons; the top ten hold about a quarter. The sample taken for sequencing was blood. These receptors were obtained from a man between 25 and 39 years old in good health. Both conserved end residues are part of each CDR3. A D gene is named only where the DNA matches it firmly. Some rows have no size entry. The others give once, few or many, or a class for an expanded clone.

cdr3_nt	cdr3_aa	v_call	j_call	d_call	clone_size
TGTGCCAGCAGCCCCAAGGTAGGGGGACTCGGCACCGGGGAGCTGTTTTTT	CASSPKVGGLGTGELFF	TRBV5-8	TRBJ2-2	-	-
TGTGCCAGCAGTTATGTTGGACAGGGCGGTTTGGTCACCTTC	CASSYVGQGGLVTF	TRBV2	TRBJ1-2	TRBD1	once
TGTGCCAGAACGACAGGGCCCTTGGACACTGAAGCTTTCTTT	CARTTGPLDTEAFF	TRBV5-8	TRBJ1-1	TRBD1	-
TGTGCCAGCAGCCAAGGGGCTCTTCCCAATACGCAGTATTTT	CASSQGALPNTQYF	TRBV14	TRBJ2-3	-	-
TGTGCCAGCAGCCCGGACAGGGTTCAAGGCGGCTACACCTTC	CASSPDRVQGGYTF	TRBV5-6	TRBJ1-2	TRBD1	-
TGTGCCAGCAGCCCCTCCGGGGGTACTAATGAAAAACTGTTTTTT	CASSPSGGTNEKLFF	TRBV7-2	TRBJ1-4	-	many
TGTGCCAGCAGTCCGGACAGGGGGCGTGGGTTCTCCTACGAGCAGTACTTC	CASSPDRGRGFSYEQYF	TRBV28	TRBJ2-7	TRBD1	-
TGTGCCAGCAGCTCGGGACTGAACTCTGGGGCCAACGTCCTGACTTTC	CASSSGLNSGANVLTF	TRBV11-2	TRBJ2-6	-	-
TGCGCCAGCAGCCGCGACGGGACGGTGGGAAGCTCCTACGAGCAGTACTTC	CASSRDGTVGSSYEQYF	TRBV5-1	TRBJ2-7	-	few
TGTGCCATCAGTATTGGAGGTGGGGATCAGCCCCAGCATTTT	CAISIGGGDQPQHF	TRBV10-3	TRBJ1-5	-	-
TGCAGCGTCCTTTTTACTAGCGGGGGGGTTGTGGATGAGCAGTTCTTC	CSVLFTSGGVVDEQFF	TRBV29-1	TRBJ2-1	TRBD2	-
TGCAGTGCTAGAGACGAAGCGGAGACCCAGTACTTC	CSARDEAETQYF	TRBV20-1	TRBJ2-5	-	few
TGTGCCACCAGCAATAGTACAGGGGCCAACGTCCTGACTTTC	CATSNSTGANVLTF	TRBV15	TRBJ2-6	-	-
TGTGCCAGCAGTTTAAGTAACAGGCTCTACGAGCAGTACTTC	CASSLSNRLYEQYF	TRBV12-3/TRBV12-4	TRBJ2-7	-	-
TGTGCCAGCAGCGCAAGACTAGGGGGGGAGACCCAGTACTTC	CASSARLGGETQYF	TRBV9	TRBJ2-5	-	-